This T cell receptor (beta chain) was captured by sequencing in a study of blood T cell repertoires in COVID-19. Turning to the study itself: The cDNA or gDNA used as material had been derived from T cells, B-cell-depleted T cells, or PBMCs.

Trimming cost V 5 bases and J 4 bases; bases outside gene matches: 9. The CDR3 totals 15 residues. CDR1 SGHNT and CDR2 YYREEE come from the germline V gene (reference sequence). Per the study methods: It was from reference gene primer amplification that nucleated cell counts were estimated. Some clones are missing from TCRdb's copy, which holds only in-frame ones; the method was immunoSEQ multiplex PCR. V, J and clone size reflect that table, while D and trimming were determined from the DNA. The sample includes about 84,000 clones, 70% to 85% of them seen just once. The sequence was obtained from a man aged 45-65 years with active or convalescent COVID-19. The source material was peripheral blood. This chain links TRBV5-4 with TRBJ1-3; 7 bases are a match to TRBD1. Written as DNA, the CDR3 is TGTGCCAGCAGTTCTCCCGACAGGGAAGGAAACACCATATATTTT. Its translation: CASSSPDREGNTIYF. The whole variable domain, filled in from reference TRBV5-4 and TRBJ1-3, reads ETGVTQSPTHLIKTRGQQVTLRCSSQSGHNTVSWYQQALGQGPQFIFQYYREEENGRGNFPPRFSGLQFPNYSSELNVNALELDDSALYLCASSSPDREGNTIYFGEGSWLTVV.